The next 14 T cell receptor beta chains were all read from a single sample in a study of control samples from healthy donors and cancer patients. Here immunoSEQ multiplex PCR was the method, and the copy in TCRdb shows in-frame clones only, minus some. The sample lists tens of thousands of clones; around 90% were seen once. The sample comprised blood. All receptors derive from a woman between 70 and 85 years old in good health.

The gene calls are TRBV9 and TRBJ2-5; D may match TRBD1 or TRBD2 (6 bases each). CDR1 and CDR2 from the germline V gene are SGDLS and YYNGEE. V lost 5 bases to trimming and J lost 5 bases, with 10 bases between them. The CDR3 runs 12 residues. Here the CDR3 DNA reads TGTGCCAGCAGTGAAGGGGGGGAGACCCAGTACTTC. Protein: CASSEGGETQYF.

J is TRBJ1-2 and V is TRBV6-1; no reliable D call. This CDR3 contains 14 residues. Trimming shortened V by 2 bases and J by 8 bases, and 15 bases separated the two germline ends. CDR1 is MNHNS and CDR2 is SASEGT in the germline V gene. The CDR3 reads CASSEPVSVPGYTF. The CDR3 coding sequence is TGTGCCAGCAGTGAACCCGTGTCGGTTCCGGGCTACACCTTC.

J is TRBJ1-3 and V is TRBV27, with D unresolved. This CDR3 has 15 residues. Germline V gene lookup returns CDR1 MNHEY and CDR2 SMNVEV (reference sequence). Trimming removed 3 bases at V and 2 bases at J, with 11 bases between. DNA of the CDR3: TGTGCCAGCAGTTTGAGCCCCGACCCTGGAAACACCATATATTTT. Amino acid sequence: CASSLSPDPGNTIYF.

This chain joins TRBV20-1 and TRBJ1-1; possible D gene TRBD1, 5 bases. The CDR3 spans 11 residues. Germline V gene lookup returns CDR1 DFQATT and CDR2 SNEGSKA (reference sequence). V lost 3 bases and J 11 bases, leaving 13 bases between the germline ends. The CDR3 DNA sequence: TGCAGTGCTAGTCGGGGCTTAGAGGCTTTCTTT. Encoded protein: CSASRGLEAFF.

The genes are TRBV30 and TRBJ1-4; TRBD1 aligns across 7 bases. Germline CDR1 GTSNPN, CDR2 SVGIG (reference sequence). The CDR3 runs to 13 residues. The J segment lost 6 bases and the V segment lost 6 bases, leaving 7 bases of the junction unmatched. The CDR3: CACQKQGYEKLFF. In DNA, the CDR3 is TGTGCCTGCCAGAAACAGGGGTATGAAAAACTGTTTTTT.

The chain employs TRBV10-1 and TRBJ1-1; no reliable D call. The CDR3 is 13 amino acids. Between the trimmed V and J ends, which lost 0 bases and 11 bases, there was a span of 13 bases. Germline lookup yields CDR1 WNHNN and CDR2 SYGVQD (reference sequence). The CDR3 is CASSESNGYYAFF. CDR3 in DNA: TGCGCCAGCAGTGAGTCGAATGGGTACTATGCTTTCTTT.

This clone was recorded once. The rearrangement uses TRBV28 and TRBJ2-3; the D gene is possibly TRBD2 (5 bases). In germline, CDR1 is MDHEN, CDR2 SYDVKM. There are 13 residues in the CDR3. V lost 7 bases and J lost 5, with 13 bases in between. This chain's CDR3 is CASTANRGDTQYF. CDR3 coding DNA: TGTGCCAGCACAGCTAACCGGGGAGATACGCAGTATTTT. Combining the CDR3 with reference TRBV28 and TRBJ2-3 gives the whole variable domain DVKVTQSSRYLVKRTGEKVFLECVQDMDHENMFWYRQDPGLGLRLIYFSYDVKMKEKGDIPEGYSVSREKKERFSLILESASTNQTSMYLCASTANRGDTQYFGPGTRLTVL.

In the case of this clone: A junction end diverges from the germline sequence, so it may reflect a read error. The chain uses TRBV3-1 (or the pseudogene TRBV3-2) and TRBJ1-1, with D hard to call. The CDR3 is 14 residues long. Germline loops: CDR1 LGHDT, CDR2 YNNKEL (reference sequence). CDR3 sequence: CASSQVAGGTEAFF. CDR3 in DNA: TGTGCCAGCAGTCAAGTGGCGGGAGGCACTGAAGCTTTCTTT.

This clone was seen more than once but under ten times. This sequence joins TRBV5-4 and TRBJ1-6; weak D call: TRBD1 (6 bases). Trimming removed 1 base at V and 9 bases at J, with 17 bases between. There are 16 residues in the CDR3. Germline V gives CDR1 SGHNT, CDR2 YYREEE (reference sequence). In DNA, the CDR3 is TGTGCCAGCAGCTTGAATGGGGGCCTTAATGCTTCACCCCTCCACTTT. This encodes CASSLNGGLNASPLHF.

The chain carries TRBV5-4 and TRBJ2-2; 7 bases map to TRBD1. This CDR3 contains 15 residues. Germline V gene sequence: CDR1 SGHNT, CDR2 YYREEE (reference sequence). V trimming: 0 bases; J trimming: 5 bases; junction bases outside the gene matches: 4. The CDR3 nucleotides are TGTGCCAGCAGCTTGGTTGAGGGGGCGACCGGGGAGCTGTTTTTT. This translates into CASSLVEGATGELFF.

The V call is TRBV19, the J call TRBJ1-2, with a weak D call TRBD1 (6 bases). Trimming pared 3 bases from V and 1 base from J, leaving 27 bases between. Germline CDR1 reads LNHDA; CDR2 reads SQIVND (reference sequence). This CDR3 has 20 amino acids. Here the CDR3 reads CASSIRGMRNRDAFNYGYTF. The CDR3 DNA reads as TGTGCCAGTAGTATCCGCGGTATGCGCAACAGGGATGCTTTTAACTATGGCTACACCTTC.

The V gene is TRBV7-2, the J gene TRBJ2-1; 7 bases match TRBD2. The ends lost 5 bases at V and 2 bases at J; junction bases unmatched: 6. The CDR3 runs 15 residues. In germline, CDR1 is SGHTA, CDR2 FQGNSA. The CDR3 here is CASSTQRGAYNEQFF. The CDR3 bases are TGTGCCAGCAGCACCCAGCGGGGTGCCTACAATGAGCAGTTCTTC.

In its sample, this clone was seen once. The chain employs TRBV5-8 and TRBJ1-5; unclear D gene. Germline lookup yields CDR1 SGHTS and CDR2 YDEGEE. The CDR3 sequence is 14 residues long. Trimming left V 3 bases short and J 5 bases short, with 12 bases between. The CDR3, as DNA: TGTGCCAGCAGCTCCGATCCGAGGGATCAGCCCCAGCATTTT. Protein product: CASSSDPRDQPQHF. Based on the CDR3 plus reference TRBV5-8 and TRBJ1-5, the full variable domain is EAGVTQSPTHLIKTRGQQATLRCSPISGHTSVYWYQQALGLGLQFLLWYDEGEERNRGNFPPRFSGRQFPNYSSELNVNALELEDSALYLCASSSDPRDQPQHFGDGTRLSIL.

The rearrangement links TRBV10-3 to TRBJ1-2; D gene unclear. Per germline, CDR1 ENHRY and CDR2 SYGVKD. CDR3 size: 13 residues. V was trimmed by 0 bases and J by 6 bases, leaving 8 bases between them. The CDR3 here is CAISESKADGYTF. The CDR3 nucleotides read TGTGCCATCAGTGAGTCGAAGGCAGATGGCTACACCTTC.